This T cell receptor (beta chain) is drawn from a study of blood T cell repertoires in COVID-19. Across the whole study: Sample material is recorded as cDNA or gDNA derived from T cells, B-cell-depleted T cells, or PBMCs.

The CDR3 has 15 residues. J lost 1 base, V lost 6 bases, and 6 bases had no gene match. CDR1 and CDR2 (germline): MNHEY, SVGAGI. Per the study methods: Estimation of nucleated cell counts relied on the amplification of reference gene primers. Assay: immunoSEQ multiplex PCR; the TCRdb copy retains only in-frame clones and omits some. That table supplies the V and J calls and clone size; D and trimming were determined from the DNA. The sample records around 230,000 clones, approximately 85% being singletons. Sequenced sample: peripheral blood. The receptor's source is a man aged 50 or older with COVID-19, enrolled during active disease. The chain has TRBV6-5 and TRBJ2-7; 10 nucleotides align to TRBD2. CDR3 bases: TGTGCCAGCAGACTTAGCGGGGGGCCTTCCTACGAGCAGTACTTC. Amino acids: CASRLSGGPSYEQYF.